The clone carrying this T cell receptor (beta chain) turned up a few times. Its target is not known. V shed 1 base and J shed 5 bases, with 8 bases lying between them. Germline loops: CDR1 SGHVS, CDR2 FQNEAQ. The CDR3 extends over 14 amino acids. TCRdb reanalysed the reads using MiXCR and keeps one entry per CDR3 protein. The sample contains 700,000 to 950,000 distinct CDR3 sequences, 30% to 35% of which appear only once. The record originates from a study of T cell repertoires in cytomegalovirus infection. Sequenced here: cultured CD8+ T cells from PBMCs, sampled from culture after CMV antigen stimulation. The J gene is TRBJ2-2, the V gene TRBV7-8; D ambiguous. The origin of this receptor is a human donor in good health (CMV status not recorded). Some clones in this sample may be carry-over from other donors' samples. CDR3 loop: CASSLVLGTGELFF. CDR3 bases: TGTGCCAGCAGCTTAGTTCTAGGGACCGGGGAGCTGTTTTTT.